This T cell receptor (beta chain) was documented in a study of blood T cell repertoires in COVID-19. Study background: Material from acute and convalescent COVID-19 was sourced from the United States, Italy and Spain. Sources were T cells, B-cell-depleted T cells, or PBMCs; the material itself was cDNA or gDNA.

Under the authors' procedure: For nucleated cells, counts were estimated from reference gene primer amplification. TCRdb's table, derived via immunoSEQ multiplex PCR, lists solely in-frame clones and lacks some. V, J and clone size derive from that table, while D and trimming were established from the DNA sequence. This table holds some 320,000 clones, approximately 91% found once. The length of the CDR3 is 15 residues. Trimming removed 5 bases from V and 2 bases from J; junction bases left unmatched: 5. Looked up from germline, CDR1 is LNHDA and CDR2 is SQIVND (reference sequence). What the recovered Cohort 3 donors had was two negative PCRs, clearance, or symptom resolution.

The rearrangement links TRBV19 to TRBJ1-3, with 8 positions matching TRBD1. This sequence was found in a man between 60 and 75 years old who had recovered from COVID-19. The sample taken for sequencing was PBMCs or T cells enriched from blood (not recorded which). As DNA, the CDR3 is TGTGCCAGTAGTCCCCAGGGACAGGCTGGAAACACCATATATTTT. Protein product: CASSPQGQAGNTIYF.